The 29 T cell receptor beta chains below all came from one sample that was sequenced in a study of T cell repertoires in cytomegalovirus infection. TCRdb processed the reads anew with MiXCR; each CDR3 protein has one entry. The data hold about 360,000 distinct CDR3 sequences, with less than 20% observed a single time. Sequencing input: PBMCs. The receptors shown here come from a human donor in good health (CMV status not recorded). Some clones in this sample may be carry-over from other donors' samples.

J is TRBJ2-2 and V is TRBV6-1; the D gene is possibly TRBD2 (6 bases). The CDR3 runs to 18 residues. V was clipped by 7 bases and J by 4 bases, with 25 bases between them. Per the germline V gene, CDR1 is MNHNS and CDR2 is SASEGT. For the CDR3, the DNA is TGTGCCAGCATTAGAGGCCGCCCGGGAGAGACCTCCACCGGGGAGCTGTTTTTT. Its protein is CASIRGRPGETSTGELFF.

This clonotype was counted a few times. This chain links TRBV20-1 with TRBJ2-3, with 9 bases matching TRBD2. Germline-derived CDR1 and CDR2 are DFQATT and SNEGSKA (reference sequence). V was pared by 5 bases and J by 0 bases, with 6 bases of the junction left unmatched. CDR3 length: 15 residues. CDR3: CSAGRLAVSTDTQYF. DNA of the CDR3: TGCAGTGCTGGGAGACTAGCGGTGAGCACAGATACGCAGTATTTT.

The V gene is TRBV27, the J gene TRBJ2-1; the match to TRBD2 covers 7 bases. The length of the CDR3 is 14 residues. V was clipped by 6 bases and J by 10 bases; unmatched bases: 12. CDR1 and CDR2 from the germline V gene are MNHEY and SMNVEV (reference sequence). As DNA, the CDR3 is TGTGCCAGCAGAGGACTAGAGGCTCTAGAAGAGCAGTTCTTC. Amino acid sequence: CASRGLEALEEQFF.

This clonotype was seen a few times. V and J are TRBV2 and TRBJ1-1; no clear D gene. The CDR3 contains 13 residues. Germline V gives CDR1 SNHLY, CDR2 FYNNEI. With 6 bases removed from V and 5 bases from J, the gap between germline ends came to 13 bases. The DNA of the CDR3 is TGTGCCAGCAGCGCGAGACGGGGTACTGAAGCTTTCTTT. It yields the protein CASSARRGTEAFF.

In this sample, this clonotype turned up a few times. CDR3 in DNA: TGCAGTGCTAGACACAACCGGGACAGGGGGACTTTCTTT. It translates to CSARHNRDRGTFF. The V and J genes are TRBV20-1 and TRBJ1-1; 11 bases are shared with TRBD1. Germline V gene lookup returns CDR1 DFQATT and CDR2 SNEGSKA (reference sequence). V was clipped by 2 bases and J by 12 bases; unmatched bases: 8. This CDR3 is 13 amino acids long.

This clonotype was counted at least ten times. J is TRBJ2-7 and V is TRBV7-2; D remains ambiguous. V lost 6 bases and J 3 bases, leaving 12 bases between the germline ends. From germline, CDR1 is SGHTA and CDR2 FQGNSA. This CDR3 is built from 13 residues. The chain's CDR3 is CASSVRMYYEQYF. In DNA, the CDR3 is TGTGCCAGCAGTGTCCGGATGTACTACGAGCAGTACTTC.

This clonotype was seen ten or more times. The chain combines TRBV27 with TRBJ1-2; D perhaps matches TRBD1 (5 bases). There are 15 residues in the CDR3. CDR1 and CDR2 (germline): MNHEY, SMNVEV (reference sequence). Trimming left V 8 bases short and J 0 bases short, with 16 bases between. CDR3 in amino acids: CASQGTVWANYGYTF. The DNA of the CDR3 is TGTGCCAGCCAGGGCACGGTTTGGGCTAACTATGGCTACACCTTC.

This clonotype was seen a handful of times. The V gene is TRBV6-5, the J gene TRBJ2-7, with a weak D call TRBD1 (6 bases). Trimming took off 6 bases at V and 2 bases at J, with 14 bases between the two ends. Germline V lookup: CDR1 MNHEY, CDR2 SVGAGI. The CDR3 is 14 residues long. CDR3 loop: CASRARGQPYEQYF. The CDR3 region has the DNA TGTGCCAGCAGGGCCCGCGGACAGCCCTACGAGCAGTACTTC.

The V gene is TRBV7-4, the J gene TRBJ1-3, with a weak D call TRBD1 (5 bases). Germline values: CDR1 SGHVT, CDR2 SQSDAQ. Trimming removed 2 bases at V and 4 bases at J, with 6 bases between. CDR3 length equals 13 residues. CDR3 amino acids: CASSLQGGNTIYF. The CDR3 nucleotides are TGTGCCAGCAGCTTACAGGGCGGAAACACCATATATTTT.

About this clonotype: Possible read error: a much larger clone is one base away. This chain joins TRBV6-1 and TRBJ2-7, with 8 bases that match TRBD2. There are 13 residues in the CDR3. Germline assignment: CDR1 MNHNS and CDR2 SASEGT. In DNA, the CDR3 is TGTGCCCGCAGGCCCGGGACTAGCTACGAGCAGTACTTC. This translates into CARRPGTSYEQYF.

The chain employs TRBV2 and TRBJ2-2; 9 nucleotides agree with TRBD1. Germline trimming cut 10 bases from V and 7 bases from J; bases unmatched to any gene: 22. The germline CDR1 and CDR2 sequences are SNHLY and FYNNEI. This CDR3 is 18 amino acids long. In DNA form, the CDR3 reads TGTGCCAAAATTCCTCCGGGACAGGGCCCACAACAGGGCGGGGAGCTGTTTTTT. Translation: CAKIPPGQGPQQGGELFF. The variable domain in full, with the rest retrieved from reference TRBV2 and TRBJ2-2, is EPEVTQTPSHQVTQMGQEVILRCVPISNHLYFYWYRQILGQKVEFLVSFYNNEISEKSEIFDDQFSVERPDGSNFTLKIRSTKLEDSAMYFCAKIPPGQGPQQGGELFFGEGSRLTVL.

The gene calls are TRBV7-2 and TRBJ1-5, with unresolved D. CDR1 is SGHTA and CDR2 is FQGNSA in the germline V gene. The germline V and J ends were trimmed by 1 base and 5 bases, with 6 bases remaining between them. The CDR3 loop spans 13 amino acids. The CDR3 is CASSLGTHQPQHF. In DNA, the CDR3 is TGTGCCAGCAGCTTAGGGACTCATCAGCCCCAGCATTTT.

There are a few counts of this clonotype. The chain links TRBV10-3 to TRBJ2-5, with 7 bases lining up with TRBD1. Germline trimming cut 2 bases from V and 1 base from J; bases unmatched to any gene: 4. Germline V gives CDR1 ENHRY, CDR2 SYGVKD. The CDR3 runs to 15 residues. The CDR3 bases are TGTGCCATCAGTGAGACAGGGGAAGCCCAAGAGACCCAGTACTTC. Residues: CAISETGEAQETQYF.

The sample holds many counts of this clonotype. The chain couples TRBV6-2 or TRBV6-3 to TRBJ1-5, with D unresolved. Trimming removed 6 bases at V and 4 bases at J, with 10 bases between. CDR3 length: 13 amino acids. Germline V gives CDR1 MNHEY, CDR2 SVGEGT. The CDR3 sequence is CASSSSRNQPQHF. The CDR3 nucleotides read TGTGCCAGCAGCTCCTCTCGAAATCAGCCCCAGCATTTT.

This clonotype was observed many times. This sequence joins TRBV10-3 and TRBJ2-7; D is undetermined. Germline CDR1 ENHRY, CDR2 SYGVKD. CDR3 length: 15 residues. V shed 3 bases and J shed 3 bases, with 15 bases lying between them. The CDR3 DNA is TGTGCCATCAGTGATTTGGACGCAGGATACTACGAGCAGTACTTC. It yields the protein CAISDLDAGYYEQYF.

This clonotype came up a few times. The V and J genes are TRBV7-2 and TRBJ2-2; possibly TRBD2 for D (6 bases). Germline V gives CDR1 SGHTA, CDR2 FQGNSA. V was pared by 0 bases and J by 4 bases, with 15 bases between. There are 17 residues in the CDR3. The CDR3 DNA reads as TGTGCCAGCAGCTTAGCGCTCGGGTCGGGAGTCACCGGGGAGCTGTTTTTT. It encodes CASSLALGSGVTGELFF.

The CDR3 loop is CASSLGGRGGAGELFF. The DNA of the CDR3 is TGTGCCAGCAGCCTTGGGGGCAGGGGAGGCGCCGGGGAGCTGTTTTTT. This sequence joins TRBV7-6 and TRBJ2-2; either TRBD1 or TRBD2 may supply D (6 bases each). CDR1 is SGHVS and CDR2 is FNYEAQ in the germline V gene. The CDR3 is 16 residues long. Trimming removed 5 bases from V and 6 bases from J, with 19 bases in between.

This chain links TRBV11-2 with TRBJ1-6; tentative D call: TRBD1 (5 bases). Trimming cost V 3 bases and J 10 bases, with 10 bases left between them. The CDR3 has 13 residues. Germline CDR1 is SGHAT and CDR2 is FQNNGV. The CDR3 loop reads CASSFVWDSPLHF. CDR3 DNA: TGTGCCAGCAGCTTTGTTTGGGACTCACCCCTCCACTTT. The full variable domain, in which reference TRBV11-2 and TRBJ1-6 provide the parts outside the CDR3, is EAGVAQSPRYKIIEKRQSVAFWCNPISGHATLYWYQQILGQGPKLLIQFQNNGVVDDSQLPKDRFSAERLKGVDSTLKIQPAKLEDSAVYLCASSFVWDSPLHFGNGTRLTVT.

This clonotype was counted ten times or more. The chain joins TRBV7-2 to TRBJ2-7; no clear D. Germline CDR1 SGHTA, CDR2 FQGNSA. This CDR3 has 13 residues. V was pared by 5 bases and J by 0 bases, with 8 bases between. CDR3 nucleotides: TGTGCCAGCAGCCCGCAGAGCTCCTACGAGCAGTACTTC. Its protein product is CASSPQSSYEQYF. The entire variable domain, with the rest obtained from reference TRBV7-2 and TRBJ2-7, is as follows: GAGVSQSPSNKVTEKGKDVELRCDPISGHTALYWYRQSLGQGLEFLIYFQGNSAPDKSGLPSDRFSAERTGGSVSTLTIQRTQQEDSAVYLCASSPQSSYEQYFGPGTRLTVT.

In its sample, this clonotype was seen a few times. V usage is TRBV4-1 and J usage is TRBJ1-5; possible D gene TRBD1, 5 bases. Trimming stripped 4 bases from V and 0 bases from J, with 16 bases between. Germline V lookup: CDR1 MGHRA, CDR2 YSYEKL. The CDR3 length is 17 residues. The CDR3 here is CASSPRERQHSNQPQHF. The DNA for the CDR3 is TGCGCCAGCAGCCCACGAGAACGACAGCATAGCAATCAGCCCCAGCATTTT.

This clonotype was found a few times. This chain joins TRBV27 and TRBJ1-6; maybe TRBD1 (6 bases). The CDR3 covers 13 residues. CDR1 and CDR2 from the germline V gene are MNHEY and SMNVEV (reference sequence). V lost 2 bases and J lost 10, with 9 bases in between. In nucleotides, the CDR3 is TGTGCCAGCAGTTTAAACAGGGTGTCACCCCTCCACTTT. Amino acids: CASSLNRVSPLHF.

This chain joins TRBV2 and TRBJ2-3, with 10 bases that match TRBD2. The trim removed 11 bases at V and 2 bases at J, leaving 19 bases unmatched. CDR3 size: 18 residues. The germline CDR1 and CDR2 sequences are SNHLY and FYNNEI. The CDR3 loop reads CALSGSGGVSRPTDTQYF. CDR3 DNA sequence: TGTGCCCTTAGTGGAAGCGGGGGGGTTTCACGACCCACAGATACGCAGTATTTT.

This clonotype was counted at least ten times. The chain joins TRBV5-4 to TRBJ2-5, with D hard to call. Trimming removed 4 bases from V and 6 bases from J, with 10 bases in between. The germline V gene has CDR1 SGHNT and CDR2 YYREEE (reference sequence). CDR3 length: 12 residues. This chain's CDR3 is CASSLLDKTQYF. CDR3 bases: TGTGCCAGCAGCCTCCTCGATAAGACCCAGTACTTC.

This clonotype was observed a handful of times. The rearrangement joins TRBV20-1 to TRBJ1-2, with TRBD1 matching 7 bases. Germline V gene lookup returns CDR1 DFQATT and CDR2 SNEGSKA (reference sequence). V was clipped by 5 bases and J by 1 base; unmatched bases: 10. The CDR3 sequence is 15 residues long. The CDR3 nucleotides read TGCAGTGCTGGGACAGCGTCACCGAGTAACTATGGCTACACCTTC. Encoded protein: CSAGTASPSNYGYTF.

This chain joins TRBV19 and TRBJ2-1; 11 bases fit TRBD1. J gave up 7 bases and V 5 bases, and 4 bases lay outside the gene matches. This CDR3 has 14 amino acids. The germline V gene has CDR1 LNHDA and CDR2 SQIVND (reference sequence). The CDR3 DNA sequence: TGTGCCAGTAGTTGGACAGGGGGCCAGAATGAGCAGTTCTTC. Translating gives CASSWTGGQNEQFF.

CDR3 amino acids: CASSLRELDTQYF. In DNA, the CDR3 is TGTGCCAGCAGCTTAAGGGAGTTAGATACGCAGTATTTT. The rearrangement joins TRBV7-9 to TRBJ2-3; D perhaps matches TRBD2 (5 bases). Trimming took off 2 bases at V and 5 bases at J, with 8 bases between the two ends. Germline V gene sequence: CDR1 SEHNR, CDR2 FQNEAQ (reference sequence). CDR3 size: 13 residues.

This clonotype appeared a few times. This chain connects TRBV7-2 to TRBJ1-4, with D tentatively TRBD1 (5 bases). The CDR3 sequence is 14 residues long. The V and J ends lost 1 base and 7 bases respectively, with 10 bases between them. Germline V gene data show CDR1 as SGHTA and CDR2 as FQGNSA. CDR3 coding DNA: TGTGCCAGCAGCTTAGGCAGGGTACCTGAAAAACTGTTTTTT. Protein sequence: CASSLGRVPEKLFF. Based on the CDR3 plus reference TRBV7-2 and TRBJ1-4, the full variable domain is GAGVSQSPSNKVTEKGKDVELRCDPISGHTALYWYRQSLGQGLEFLIYFQGNSAPDKSGLPSDRFSAERTGGSVSTLTIQRTQQEDSAVYLCASSLGRVPEKLFFGSGTQLSVL.

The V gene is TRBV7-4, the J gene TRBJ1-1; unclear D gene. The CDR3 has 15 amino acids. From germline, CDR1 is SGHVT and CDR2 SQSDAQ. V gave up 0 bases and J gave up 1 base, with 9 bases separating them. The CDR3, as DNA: TGTGCCAGCAGCTTAGCTGGGGTCCCGAACACTGAAGCTTTCTTT. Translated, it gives CASSLAGVPNTEAFF.

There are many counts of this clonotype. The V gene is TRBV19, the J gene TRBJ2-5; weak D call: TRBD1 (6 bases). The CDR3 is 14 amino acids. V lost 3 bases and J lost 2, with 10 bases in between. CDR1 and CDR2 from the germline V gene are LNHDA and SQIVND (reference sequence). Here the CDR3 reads CASSMLQGQETQYF. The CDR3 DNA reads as TGTGCCAGTAGTATGTTGCAGGGGCAAGAGACCCAGTACTTC.